This TCR beta chain was identified in a study of blood T cell repertoires in COVID-19. Clones were read by immunoSEQ multiplex PCR, and TCRdb kept only the in-frame ones, dropping some. The repertoire has 250,000 or so clones, roughly 80% of them found once; the top ten carry around 3.6%. About this clone itself: The identical CDR3 is also encoded by other nucleotide sequences in the sample.

Germline V CDR1 and CDR2: SGHNT, YENEEA. V was shortened by 3 bases and J by 1 base, with 6 bases between the two germline ends. CDR3 size: 14 residues. The sequence was obtained from a man aged 50 to 59 who had recovered from COVID-19. Sequencing was performed on PBMCs or T cells enriched from blood (not recorded which). The V and J genes are TRBV11-3 and TRBJ2-2, with a weak D call TRBD2 (6 bases). The CDR3 nucleotides read TGTGCCAGCAGCTTGGGAGGGAACACCGGGGAGCTGTTTTTT. Translation: CASSLGGNTGELFF.